Below, one T cell receptor beta chain is given with its context. The record originates from a study of type 1 and type 2 diabetes patients. Study as a whole: A total of 18,976,912 paired-end reads came from the whole study.

This CDR3 has 15 residues. V dropped 4 bases and J dropped 4; count of bases not matched to a gene: 10. In germline, CDR1 is SGHAT, CDR2 FQNNGV. Genomic DNA was the PCR template. Amplification of the beta chain CDR3 used 30 forward and 13 reverse multiplex primers. MiXCR was run by TCRdb on the multiplex PCR reads, yielding one entry per CDR3 protein. The sample shows fewer than 350,000 distinct CDR3 sequences, around 47% of them seen only once. The sequenced material came from peripheral blood mononuclear cells (PBMCs). V usage is TRBV11-2 and J usage is TRBJ2-7; 7 bases align to TRBD1. The sequence was collected from a man between 18 and 29 years old with type 2 diabetes. CDR3 DNA sequence: TGTGCCAGCAGCTCGCCCGGGACAGCCCAATACGAGCAGTACTTC. Protein: CASSSPGTAQYEQYF.